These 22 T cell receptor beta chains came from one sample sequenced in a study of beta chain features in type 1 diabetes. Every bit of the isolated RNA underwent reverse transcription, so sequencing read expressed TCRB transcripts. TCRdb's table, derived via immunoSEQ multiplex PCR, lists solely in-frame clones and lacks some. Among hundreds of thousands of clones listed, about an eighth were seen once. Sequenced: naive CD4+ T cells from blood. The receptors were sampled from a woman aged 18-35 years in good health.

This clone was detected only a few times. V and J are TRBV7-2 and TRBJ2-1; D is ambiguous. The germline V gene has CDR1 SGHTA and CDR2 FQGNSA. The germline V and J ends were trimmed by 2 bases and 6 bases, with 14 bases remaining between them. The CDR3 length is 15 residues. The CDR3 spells CASSLSWQLSNEQFF. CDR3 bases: TGTGCCAGCAGCTTATCGTGGCAGCTCAGCAATGAGCAGTTCTTC.

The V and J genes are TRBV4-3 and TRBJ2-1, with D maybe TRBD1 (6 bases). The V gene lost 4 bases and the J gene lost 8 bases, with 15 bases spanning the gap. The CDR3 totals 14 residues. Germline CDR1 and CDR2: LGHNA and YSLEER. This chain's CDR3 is CASSPGVGRDEQFF. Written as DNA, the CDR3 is TGCGCCAGCAGCCCAGGGGTAGGGCGCGATGAGCAGTTCTTC.

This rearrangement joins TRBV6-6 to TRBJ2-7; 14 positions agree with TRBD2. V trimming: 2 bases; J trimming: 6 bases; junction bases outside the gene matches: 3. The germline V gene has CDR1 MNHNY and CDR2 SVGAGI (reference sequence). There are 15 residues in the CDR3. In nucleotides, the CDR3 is TGTGCCAGCAGTTACGGGACTAGCGGGAGTCGCGAGCAGTACTTC. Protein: CASSYGTSGSREQYF.

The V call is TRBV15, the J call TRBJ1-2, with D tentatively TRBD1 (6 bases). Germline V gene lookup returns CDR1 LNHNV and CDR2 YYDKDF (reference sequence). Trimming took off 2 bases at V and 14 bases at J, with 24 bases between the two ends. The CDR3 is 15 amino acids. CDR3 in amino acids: CATSRQYAGVIGGTF. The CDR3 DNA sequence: TGTGCCACCAGCAGACAGTATGCAGGGGTAATAGGTGGGACCTTC.

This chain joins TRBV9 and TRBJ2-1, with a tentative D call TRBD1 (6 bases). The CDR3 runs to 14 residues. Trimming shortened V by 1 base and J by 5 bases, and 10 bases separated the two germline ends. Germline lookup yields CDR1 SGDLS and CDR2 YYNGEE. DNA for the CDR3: TGTGCCAGCAGCGTAACGGGACAAAACAATGAGCAGTTCTTC. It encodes CASSVTGQNNEQFF.

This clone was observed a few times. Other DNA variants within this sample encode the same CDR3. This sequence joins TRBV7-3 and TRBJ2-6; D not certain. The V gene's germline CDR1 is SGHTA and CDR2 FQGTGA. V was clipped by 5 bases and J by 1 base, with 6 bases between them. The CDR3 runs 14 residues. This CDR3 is CASSLTSGANVLTF. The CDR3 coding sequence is TGTGCCAGCAGCCTGACTTCTGGGGCCAACGTCCTGACTTTC.

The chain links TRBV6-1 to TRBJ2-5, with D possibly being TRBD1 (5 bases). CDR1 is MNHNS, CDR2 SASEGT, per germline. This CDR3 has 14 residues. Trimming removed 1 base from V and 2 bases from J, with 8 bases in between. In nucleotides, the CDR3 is TGTGCCAGCAGTGAAGACAGGTTACAAGAGACCCAGTACTTC. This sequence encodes CASSEDRLQETQYF.

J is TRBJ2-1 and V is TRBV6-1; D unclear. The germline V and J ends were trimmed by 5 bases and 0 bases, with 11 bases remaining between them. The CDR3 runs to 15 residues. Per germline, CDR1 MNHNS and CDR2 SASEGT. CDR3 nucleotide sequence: TGTGCCAGCAGTCCTCGGACGAGCTCCTACAATGAGCAGTTCTTC. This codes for CASSPRTSSYNEQFF.

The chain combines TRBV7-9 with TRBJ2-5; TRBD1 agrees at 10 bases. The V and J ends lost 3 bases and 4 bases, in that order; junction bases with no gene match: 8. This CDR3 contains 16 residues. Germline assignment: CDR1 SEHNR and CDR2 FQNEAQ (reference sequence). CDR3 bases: TGTGCCAGCAGCTTTATGGGGACAGGGGTCGCAGAGACCCAGTACTTC. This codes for CASSFMGTGVAETQYF.

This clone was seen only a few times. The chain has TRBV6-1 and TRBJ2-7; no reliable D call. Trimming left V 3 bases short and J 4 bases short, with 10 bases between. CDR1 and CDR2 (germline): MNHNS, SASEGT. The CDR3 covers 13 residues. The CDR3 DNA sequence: TGTGCCAGCAGTGAGACGGTACAGTACGAGCAGTACGTC. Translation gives CASSETVQYEQYV.

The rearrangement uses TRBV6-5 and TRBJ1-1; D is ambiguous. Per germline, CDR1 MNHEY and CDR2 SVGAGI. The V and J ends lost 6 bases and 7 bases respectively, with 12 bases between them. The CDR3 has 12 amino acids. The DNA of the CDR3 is TGTGCCAGCAGCCGACGTATAGGTGAAGCTTTCTTT. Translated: CASSRRIGEAFF.

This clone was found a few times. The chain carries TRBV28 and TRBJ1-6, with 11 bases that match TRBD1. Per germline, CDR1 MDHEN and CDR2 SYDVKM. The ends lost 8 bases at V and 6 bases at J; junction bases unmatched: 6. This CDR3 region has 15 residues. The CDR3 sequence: CASHGTGGSNSPLHF. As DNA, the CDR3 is TGTGCCAGCCACGGGACAGGGGGAAGTAATTCACCCCTCCACTTT.

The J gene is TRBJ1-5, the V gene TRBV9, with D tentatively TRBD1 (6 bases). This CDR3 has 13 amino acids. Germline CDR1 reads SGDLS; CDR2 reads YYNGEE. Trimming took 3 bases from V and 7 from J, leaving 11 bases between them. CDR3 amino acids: CASSADSLQPQHF. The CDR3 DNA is TGTGCCAGCAGCGCGGACAGTTTACAGCCCCAGCATTTT.

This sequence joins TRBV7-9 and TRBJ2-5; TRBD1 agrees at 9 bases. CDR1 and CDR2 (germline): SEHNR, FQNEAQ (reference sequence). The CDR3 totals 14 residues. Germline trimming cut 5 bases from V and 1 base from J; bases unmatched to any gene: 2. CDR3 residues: CASSIQGAQETQYF. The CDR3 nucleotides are TGTGCCAGCAGCATACAGGGGGCCCAAGAGACCCAGTACTTC.

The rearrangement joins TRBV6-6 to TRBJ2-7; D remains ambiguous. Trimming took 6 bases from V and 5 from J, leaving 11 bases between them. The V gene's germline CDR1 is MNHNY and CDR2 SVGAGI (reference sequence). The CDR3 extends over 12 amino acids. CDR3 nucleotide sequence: TGTGCCAGCAGCCCCCTGACGGACGAGCAGTACTTC. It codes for CASSPLTDEQYF.

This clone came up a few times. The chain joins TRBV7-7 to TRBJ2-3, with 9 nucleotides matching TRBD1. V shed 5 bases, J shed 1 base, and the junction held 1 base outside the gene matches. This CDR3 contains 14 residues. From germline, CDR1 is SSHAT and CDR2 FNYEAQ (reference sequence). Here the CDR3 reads CASSRDRGTDTQYF. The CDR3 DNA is TGTGCCAGCAGCCGGGACAGGGGCACAGATACGCAGTATTTT. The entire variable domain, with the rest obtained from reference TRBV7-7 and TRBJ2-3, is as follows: GAGVSQSPRYKVTKRGQDVTLRCDPISSHATLYWYQQALGQGPEFLTYFNYEAQPDKSGLPSDRFSAERPEGSISTLTIQRTEQRDSAMYRCASSRDRGTDTQYFGPGTRLTVL.

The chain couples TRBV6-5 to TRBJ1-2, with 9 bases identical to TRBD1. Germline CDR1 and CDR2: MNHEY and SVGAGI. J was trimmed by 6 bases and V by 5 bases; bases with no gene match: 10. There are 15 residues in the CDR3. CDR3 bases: TGTGCCAGCAGTACAACCGGGACAGGGATGAATGGCTACACCTTC. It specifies CASSTTGTGMNGYTF.

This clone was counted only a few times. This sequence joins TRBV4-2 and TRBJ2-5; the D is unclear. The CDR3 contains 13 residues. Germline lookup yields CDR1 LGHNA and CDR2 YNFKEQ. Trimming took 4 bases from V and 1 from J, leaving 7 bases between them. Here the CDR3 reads CASSPGPQETQYF. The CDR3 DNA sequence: TGTGCCAGCAGCCCTGGGCCCCAAGAGACCCAGTACTTC.

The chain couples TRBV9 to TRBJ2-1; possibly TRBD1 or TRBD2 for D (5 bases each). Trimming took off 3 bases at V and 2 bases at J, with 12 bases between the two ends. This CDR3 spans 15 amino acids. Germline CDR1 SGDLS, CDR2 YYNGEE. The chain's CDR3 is CASSAQGDAYNEQFF. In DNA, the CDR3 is TGTGCCAGCAGCGCTCAAGGGGACGCCTACAATGAGCAGTTCTTC.

This chain's CDR3 is CASSTAPGEMNTEAFF. The CDR3, as DNA: TGTGCCAGCAGCACAGCACCGGGAGAAATGAACACTGAAGCTTTCTTT. The chain employs TRBV9 and TRBJ1-1; D is uncertain. This CDR3 is built from 16 residues. The V end lost 4 bases, the J end lost 0 bases, and 16 bases lay between the germline ends. CDR1 SGDLS and CDR2 YYNGEE come from the germline V gene. Full variable domain (remainder filled in from reference TRBV9 and TRBJ1-1): DSGVTQTPKHLITATGQRVTLRCSPRSGDLSVYWYQQSLDQGLQFLIQYYNGEERAKGNILERFSAQQFPDLHSELNLSSLELGDSALYFCASSTAPGEMNTEAFFGQGTRLTVV.

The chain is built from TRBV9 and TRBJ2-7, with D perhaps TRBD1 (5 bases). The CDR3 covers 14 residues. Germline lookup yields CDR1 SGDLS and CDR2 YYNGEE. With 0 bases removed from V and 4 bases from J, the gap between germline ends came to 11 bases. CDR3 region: CASSVDQGRYEQYF. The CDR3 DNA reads TGTGCCAGCAGCGTAGATCAGGGCCGGTACGAGCAGTACTTC.

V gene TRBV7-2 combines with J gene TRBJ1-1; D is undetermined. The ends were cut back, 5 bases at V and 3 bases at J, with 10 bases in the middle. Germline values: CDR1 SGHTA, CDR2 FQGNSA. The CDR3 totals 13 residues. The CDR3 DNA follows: TGTGCCAGCAGCCCGATACTTCACACTGAAGCTTTCTTT. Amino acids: CASSPILHTEAFF.